This is a list of T cell receptor beta chains from one sample in a study of T cells after posttransplantation cyclophosphamide. The protocol was immunoSEQ multiplex PCR, while the TCRdb copy is restricted to in-frame clones and leaves out a portion. In the table there are roughly 14,000 clones, roughly 83% of which are singletons. Sequencing used PBMCs, obtained more than 350 days after allogeneic stem cell transplant with calcineurin inhibitor and methotrexate. The receptors stem from a male patient in his late teens or twenties who received an allogeneic stem cell transplant from a related donor, was CMV-positive, and had no GVHD. A subset of T cells may come from the graft donor. Both conserved end residues are part of each CDR3. D genes are given only for firm matches. Only some rows state a clone size, as once, few, many or a class for expanded clones.

once | TRBD1 | TRBJ1-6 | 15 | TRBV7-2 | CASSFQKGGGSPLHF | TGTGCCAGCAGCTTCCAGAAAGGGGGCGGATCACCCCTCCACTTT
once | NA | TRBJ2-7 | 16 | TRBV6-4 | CASSGRGTVIGNEQYF | TGTGCCAGCAGTGGACGGGGGACCGTCATAGGTAACGAGCAGTACTTC
NA | NA | TRBJ1-1 | 13 | TRBV29-1 | CSFKGGMNTEAFF | TGCAGCTTCAAAGGGGGTATGAACACTGAAGCTTTCTTT
NA | TRBD2 | TRBJ2-1 | 16 | TRBV7-9 | CASSSIAGVTYNEQFF | TGTGCCAGCAGCTCCATAGCGGGAGTAACCTACAATGAGCAGTTCTTC
NA | TRBD1 | TRBJ2-5 | 16 | TRBV4-1 | CASSHTRGQGQETQYF | TGCGCCAGCAGCCACACTCGGGGACAGGGCCAAGAGACCCAGTACTTC
few | TRBD2 | TRBJ2-5 | 13 | TRBV28 | CASNPAGEETQYF | TGTGCCAGCAATCCAGCGGGAGAAGAGACCCAGTACTTC
NA | TRBD2 | TRBJ2-7 | 17 | TRBV19 | CASSSGTSGTPLYEQYF | TGTGCCAGTAGTTCAGGGACTAGCGGGACTCCCCTCTACGAGCAGTACTTC
NA | NA | TRBJ1-6 | 17 | TRBV5-8 | CASSWTSGSSYNSPLHF | TGTGCCAGCAGCTGGACCTCCGGGAGCTCCTATAATTCACCCCTCCACTTT
NA | TRBD2 | TRBJ2-6 | 16 | TRBV5-1 | CASSYGDYSGANVLTF | TGCGCCAGCAGCTACGGGGACTACTCTGGGGCCAACGTCCTGACTTTC
few | NA | TRBJ1-4 | 15 | TRBV9 | CASSVSNSQMEKLFF | TGTGCCAGCAGCGTATCGAACAGCCAGATGGAAAAACTGTTTTTT
once | TRBD1 | TRBJ1-3 | 15 | TRBV4-1 | CASSLQGDSGNTIYF | TGCGCCAGCAGCCTTCAGGGGGACTCTGGAAACACCATATATTTT
NA | NA | TRBJ1-2 | 14 | TRBV6-1 | CASSSDSPNYGYTF | TGTGCCAGCAGTTCGGACAGCCCTAACTATGGCTACACCTTC
once | TRBD1 | TRBJ2-2 | 15 | TRBV18 | CASSQGQGNTGELFF | TGTGCCAGCTCACAAGGACAGGGAAATACCGGGGAGCTGTTTTTT
few | TRBD1 | TRBJ1-5 | 15 | TRBV15 | CATRLQGASNQPQHF | TGTGCCACCAGATTACAGGGGGCGAGCAATCAGCCCCAGCATTTT
few | TRBD2 | TRBJ2-1 | 17 | TRBV27 | CASRRASGTSSYNEQFF | TGTGCCAGCAGAAGGGCTAGCGGGACGAGCTCCTACAATGAGCAGTTCTTC
NA | TRBD2 | TRBJ2-1 | 18 | TRBV19 | CASSIARLAGESGNEQFF | TGTGCCAGTAGTATAGCCCGACTAGCGGGAGAGTCGGGAAATGAGCAGTTCTTC
NA | TRBD2 | TRBJ2-3 | 15 | TRBV19 | CASSRRGASTDTQYF | TGTGCCAGCAGCAGGCGGGGGGCGAGCACAGATACGCAGTATTTT
NA | NA | TRBJ1-5 | 16 | TRBV27 | CASSIQGGISNQPQHF | TGTGCCAGCAGTATACAGGGTGGGATTAGCAATCAGCCCCAGCATTTT
NA | NA | TRBJ2-5 | 16 | TRBV21-1 | CASPNPGRVHTETQYF | TGTGCCAGCCCAAATCCAGGGAGGGTACACACAGAGACCCAGTACTTC
once | TRBD2 | TRBJ2-7 | 15 | TRBV14 | CASSLRTSGNYEQYF | TGTGCCAGCAGCCTACGGACTAGCGGCAACTACGAGCAGTACTTC
NA | NA | TRBJ2-7 | 12 | TRBV28 | CASGRTSYEQYF | TGTGCCAGCGGGCGGACATCCTACGAGCAGTACTTC
NA | TRBD2 | TRBJ2-3 | 13 | TRBV11-2 | CASRRLAGNTQYF | TGTGCCAGCCGACGACTAGCGGGAAATACGCAGTATTTT
NA | NA | TRBJ1-1 | 13 | TRBV7-2 | CASSPQVNTEAFF | TGTGCCAGCAGCCCACAGGTGAACACTGAAGCTTTCTTT
NA | TRBD2 | TRBJ2-3 | 16 | TRBV7-2 | CASSFLAGGMGDTQYF | TGTGCCAGCAGCTTTCTAGCGGGAGGCATGGGAGATACGCAGTATTTT
NA | NA | TRBJ2-3 | 16 | TRBV27 | CASSSPGYRATDTQYF | TGTGCCAGCAGTTCCCCGGGCTACAGGGCCACAGATACGCAGTATTTT
NA | TRBD2 | TRBJ2-1 | 15 | TRBV2 | CASSGLAGVVSEQFF | TGTGCCAGCAGTGGACTAGCGGGAGTAGTTAGTGAGCAGTTCTTC
NA | TRBD1 | TRBJ1-4 | 16 | TRBV18 | CASSSRPGQGDEKLFF | TGTGCCAGCTCGTCGAGACCGGGACAGGGTGATGAAAAACTGTTTTTT
once | NA | TRBJ1-2 | 12 | TRBV28 | CASGAGGGGYTF | TGTGCCTCTGGAGCGGGGGGGGGTGGCTACACCTTC
NA | NA | TRBJ1-1 | 13 | TRBV5-4 | CASSLIDSYEAFF | TGTGCCAGCAGCTTAATAGACAGCTATGAAGCTTTCTTT
few | NA | TRBJ1-2 | 13 | TRBV14 | CASSPSYLSGYTF | TGTGCCAGCAGCCCCTCATACCTAAGCGGCTACACCTTC
NA | NA | TRBJ2-7 | 14 | TRBV29-1 | CSVVGSRDTYEQYF | TGCAGCGTTGTAGGGAGCAGGGACACATACGAGCAGTACTTC
NA | NA | TRBJ2-7 | 13 | TRBV30 | CAWSVVEGDEQYF | TGTGCCTGGAGTGTTGTAGAAGGGGATGAGCAGTACTTC
NA | TRBD1 | TRBJ1-2 | 14 | TRBV6-1 | CASIVDRGYYGYTF | TGTGCCAGCATTGTCGACAGGGGCTACTATGGCTACACCTTC
NA | NA | TRBJ2-7 | 15 | TRBV7-8 | CASSLVAMSSYEQYF | TGTGCCAGCAGCTTAGTAGCGATGAGCTCCTACGAGCAGTACTTC
NA | NA | TRBJ1-1 | 14 | TRBV5-1 | CASSSVTTGTEAFF | TGCGCCAGCAGCTCGGTAACGACTGGGACTGAAGCTTTCTTT
once | NA | TRBJ1-4 | 14 | TRBV9 | CASSVGRPNEKLFF | TGTGCCAGCAGCGTGGGGCGCCCTAATGAAAAACTGTTTTTT
NA | NA | TRBJ2-3 | 16 | TRBV4-1 | CASSQEQGFSTDTQYF | TGCGCCAGCAGCCAAGAGCAGGGCTTTAGCACAGATACGCAGTATTTT